What follows are 27 T cell receptor beta chains derived from one specimen sequenced in a study of blood T cell repertoires in COVID-19. Data came from immunoSEQ multiplex PCR; TCRdb stores just in-frame clones and leaves some out. The sample yields more than 10,000 clones, roughly 80% seen once. Material: peripheral blood. These receptors originate from a human donor in a cohort sampled during active COVID-19.

The chain uses TRBV30 and TRBJ2-1; 9 nucleotides align to TRBD1. In germline, CDR1 is GTSNPN, CDR2 SVGIG (reference sequence). CDR3 length: 15 residues. J was trimmed by 6 bases and V by 2 bases; bases with no gene match: 8. In DNA form, the CDR3 reads TGTGCCTGGAGTCCCCGGACAGGGGTGTCCAATGAGCAGTTCTTC. It encodes CAWSPRTGVSNEQFF.

The chain joins TRBV18 to TRBJ2-6; 9 bases match TRBD2. Germline V gene sequence: CDR1 KGHSH, CDR2 LQKENI. The CDR3 length is 18 residues. V dropped 1 base and J dropped 0; count of bases not matched to a gene: 4. This CDR3 is CASSPRSSGVSGANVLTF. The CDR3 coding sequence is TGTGCCAGCTCACCACGATCTAGCGGGGTCTCTGGGGCCAACGTCCTGACTTTC.

The chain couples TRBV29-1 to TRBJ1-1, with D possibly TRBD1 on 6 matching bases. With 2 bases removed from V and 5 bases from J, the gap between germline ends came to 18 bases. Germline V gives CDR1 SQVTM, CDR2 ANQGSEA. CDR3 length: 15 amino acids. The CDR3 nucleotides read TGCAGCGTTGAAATATTGGGCAGGGGTAGAACTGAAGCTTTCTTT. Translation: CSVEILGRGRTEAFF.

The chain couples TRBV7-2 to TRBJ2-6; D unresolved. Trimming took off 1 base at V and 4 bases at J, with 8 bases between the two ends. The CDR3 loop spans 15 amino acids. Germline lookup yields CDR1 SGHTA and CDR2 FQGNSA. The CDR3, as DNA: TGTGCCAGCAGCTTAGATTCAGGCGGGGCCAACGTCCTGACTTTC. Translating it yields CASSLDSGGANVLTF.

V usage is TRBV9 and J usage is TRBJ1-1; D possibly corresponds to TRBD1 (5 bases). This CDR3 has 15 amino acids. Germline V gene sequence: CDR1 SGDLS, CDR2 YYNGEE. V lost 0 bases to trimming and J lost 1 base, with 10 bases between them. The CDR3 here is CASSVAGLENTEAFF. CDR3 sequence (DNA): TGTGCCAGCAGCGTAGCAGGGTTGGAGAACACTGAAGCTTTCTTT. Variable domain in full (rest from reference TRBV9 and TRBJ1-1): DSGVTQTPKHLITATGQRVTLRCSPRSGDLSVYWYQQSLDQGLQFLIQYYNGEERAKGNILERFSAQQFPDLHSELNLSSLELGDSALYFCASSVAGLENTEAFFGQGTRLTVV.

This clone was counted a single time. The chain combines TRBV28 with TRBJ1-3; D may be TRBD1 (6 bases). The germline V gene encodes CDR1 MDHEN and CDR2 SYDVKM. Trimming stripped 5 bases from V and 4 bases from J, with 15 bases between. CDR3 size: 15 residues. CDR3 in amino acids: CASSERTVEGNTIYF. The CDR3 DNA reads TGTGCCAGCAGTGAACGGACAGTCGAAGGAAACACCATATATTTT.

The V gene is TRBV18, the J gene TRBJ1-1, with 7 bases matching TRBD1. J gave up 1 base and V 5 bases, and 4 bases lay outside the gene matches. The CDR3 loop spans 14 amino acids. Germline V gene lookup returns CDR1 KGHSH and CDR2 LQKENI. DNA of the CDR3: TGTGCCAGCTCAGGGGGACAGCGGAACACTGAAGCTTTCTTT. Encoded protein: CASSGGQRNTEAFF.

There are a few counts of this clone. V gene TRBV6-1 combines with J gene TRBJ1-3, with D possibly TRBD1 on 5 matching bases. V lost 3 bases, J lost 2 bases, and 5 bases lay in between. Germline V CDR1 and CDR2: MNHNS, SASEGT. The CDR3 loop spans 13 amino acids. The CDR3 reads CASSDRAGNTIYF. CDR3 nucleotide sequence: TGTGCCAGCAGTGACAGGGCTGGAAACACCATATATTTT.

The chain uses TRBV11-2 and TRBJ1-1; 9 positions match TRBD1. Germline V gives CDR1 SGHAT, CDR2 FQNNGV. Trimming cost V 5 bases and J 5 bases; bases outside gene matches: 15. CDR3 length: 17 amino acids. In nucleotides, the CDR3 is TGTGCCAGCAGCCATCGGGCAGGACAGGGGAGAAAGACTGAAGCTTTCTTT. It encodes CASSHRAGQGRKTEAFF.

The chain joins TRBV28 to TRBJ1-1; D is undetermined. The V gene lost 11 bases and the J gene lost 1 base, with 14 bases spanning the gap. The germline CDR1 and CDR2 sequences are MDHEN and SYDVKM. The CDR3 covers 13 residues. The CDR3 region has the DNA TGTGCCGTCAGGAACCCCGGGAACACTGAAGCTTTCTTT. Residues: CAVRNPGNTEAFF.

In this sample, this clone turned up once. The V gene is TRBV30, the J gene TRBJ2-6; 10 nucleotides line up with TRBD2. CDR3 length: 16 amino acids. V was clipped by 7 bases and J by 0 bases; unmatched bases: 6. The germline V gene encodes CDR1 GTSNPN and CDR2 SVGIG (reference sequence). The CDR3 nucleotides are TGTGCCTATCCTAGCGGGAGTTCCTCTGGGGCCAACGTCCTGACTTTC. Translating it yields CAYPSGSSSGANVLTF.

This sequence joins TRBV11-2 and TRBJ1-6, with a possible D match to TRBD1 (5 bases). Trimming pared 7 bases from V and 7 bases from J, leaving 17 bases between. CDR1 SGHAT and CDR2 FQNNGV come from the germline V gene. The CDR3 is 15 residues long. The chain's CDR3 is CASTIPGPGNSPLHF. For the CDR3, the DNA is TGTGCCAGCACCATCCCCGGGCCAGGGAATTCACCCCTCCACTTT.

The chain joins TRBV30 to TRBJ2-7; TRBD1 matches 10 bases. V was pared by 0 bases and J by 1 base, with 0 bases of the junction left unmatched. The CDR3 has 14 amino acids. Germline CDR1 is GTSNPN and CDR2 is SVGIG (reference sequence). CDR3 bases: TGTGCCTGGAGTGTGGGACAGGGGTCCTACGAGCAGTACTTC. Residues: CAWSVGQGSYEQYF.

This clone was seen once. The chain carries TRBV19 and TRBJ1-1; D is possibly TRBD1 (5 bases). The germline V and J ends were trimmed by 5 bases and 2 bases, with 15 bases remaining between them. The CDR3 has 15 residues. Germline lookup yields CDR1 LNHDA and CDR2 SQIVND (reference sequence). The CDR3 loop reads CASSWGRGRNTEAFF. Written as DNA, the CDR3 is TGTGCCAGTAGTTGGGGTAGGGGTCGAAACACTGAAGCTTTCTTT.

Only one count was recorded for this clone. The rearrangement joins TRBV3-1 (or the pseudogene TRBV3-2) to TRBJ1-1; D may be TRBD1 (5 bases). This CDR3 comprises 16 residues. Trimming cost V 0 bases and J 1 base, with 12 bases left between them. Looked up from germline, CDR1 is LGHDT and CDR2 is YNNKEL (reference sequence). CDR3 protein: CASSQEGDSTNTEAFF. CDR3 bases: TGTGCCAGCAGCCAAGAAGGGGACTCAACGAACACTGAAGCTTTCTTT.

The V call is TRBV6-5, the J call TRBJ2-1, with D perhaps TRBD1 (6 bases). V gave up 6 bases and J gave up 9 bases, with 15 bases separating them. The CDR3 spans 13 residues. CDR1 MNHEY and CDR2 SVGAGI come from the germline V gene. This chain's CDR3 is CASRPSGGGEQFF. The CDR3, as DNA: TGTGCCAGCAGACCCAGTGGGGGCGGTGAGCAGTTCTTC.

The chain joins TRBV28 to TRBJ1-2; D may be TRBD1 (5 bases). The germline V gene encodes CDR1 MDHEN and CDR2 SYDVKM. V shed 6 bases and J shed 8 bases, with 22 bases lying between them. CDR3 length: 15 residues. The CDR3 DNA follows: TGTGCCAGCAGACGTATCGGGGAGACAGCGGGAGGCTACACCTTC. It translates to CASRRIGETAGGYTF.

This clone was counted between two and nine times. The CDR3 DNA sequence: TGTGCCAGCCAGGCTGCAGGGGCTAATTCACCCCTCCACTTT. This codes for CASQAAGANSPLHF. This sequence joins TRBV27 and TRBJ1-6, with D tentatively TRBD1 (6 bases). This CDR3 is 14 amino acids long. Trimming stripped 8 bases from V and 6 bases from J, with 14 bases between. Germline V CDR1 and CDR2: MNHEY, SMNVEV (reference sequence).

This clone turned up a few times. The V call is TRBV7-3, the J call TRBJ1-1; D is undetermined. Trimming removed 2 bases at V and 7 bases at J, with 11 bases between. This CDR3 spans 13 amino acids. Germline loops: CDR1 SGHTA, CDR2 FQGTGA. CDR3 bases: TGTGCCAGCAGCTTAGGTACGGTGAATGAAGCTTTCTTT. This encodes CASSLGTVNEAFF.

This chain uses TRBV5-4 with TRBJ1-1, with TRBD1 identical over 8 bases. J lost 7 bases, V lost 6 bases, and 5 bases had no gene match. The CDR3 runs to 12 residues. CDR1 and CDR2 (germline): SGHNT, YYREEE (reference sequence). The CDR3 nucleotides read TGTGCCAGCACCTTCGACAGGGGTGAAGCTTTCTTT. Its protein product is CASTFDRGEAFF.

This clone has more than one count but fewer than ten. The CDR3 reads CASSASRGGWETQYF. The CDR3 DNA sequence: TGTGCCAGCAGCGCCAGCCGCGGGGGCTGGGAGACCCAGTACTTC. The V and J genes are TRBV9 and TRBJ2-5; the D gene is possibly TRBD2 (7 bases). The V end lost 3 bases, the J end lost 5 bases, and 17 bases lay between the germline ends. Germline CDR1 reads SGDLS; CDR2 reads YYNGEE. The CDR3 extends over 15 amino acids.

The chain uses TRBV4-2 and TRBJ1-4, with a weak D call TRBD1 (6 bases). Germline V gene lookup returns CDR1 LGHNA and CDR2 YNFKEQ. V was trimmed by 1 base and J by 3 bases, leaving 9 bases between them. This CDR3 region has 15 residues. The CDR3 nucleotides read TGTGCCAGCAGCCAAGTCGGACAGCCTAATGAAAAACTGTTTTTT. This sequence encodes CASSQVGQPNEKLFF.

This chain connects TRBV19 to TRBJ1-1; 11 bases are a match to TRBD1. This CDR3 comprises 16 residues. V shed 4 bases and J 5 bases; nucleotides not matched to a gene: 9. CDR1 and CDR2 (germline): LNHDA, SQIVND (reference sequence). The DNA for the CDR3 is TGTGCCAGTAGTACCCGGACAGGGGGCAAGGGAACTGAAGCTTTCTTT. Translated: CASSTRTGGKGTEAFF.

V usage is TRBV19 and J usage is TRBJ1-1, with TRBD1 matching 7 bases. J was trimmed by 1 base and V by 5 bases; bases with no gene match: 13. The CDR3 loop spans 17 amino acids. The V gene's germline CDR1 is LNHDA and CDR2 SQIVND (reference sequence). The CDR3 reads CASSPPQGLASNTEAFF. CDR3 sequence (DNA): TGTGCCAGTAGTCCTCCACAGGGGTTGGCATCGAACACTGAAGCTTTCTTT.

The rearrangement uses TRBV2 and TRBJ1-5, with D possibly matching TRBD1 (6 bases). Germline V gene data show CDR1 as SNHLY and CDR2 as FYNNEI. Trimming left V 2 bases short and J 0 bases short, with 8 bases between. This CDR3 has 15 amino acids. The CDR3 region has the DNA TGTGCCAGCAGTGAAATCAGGGGTAGCAATCAGCCCCAGCATTTT. It encodes CASSEIRGSNQPQHF. The entire variable domain, with the rest obtained from reference TRBV2 and TRBJ1-5, is as follows: EPEVTQTPSHQVTQMGQEVILRCVPISNHLYFYWYRQILGQKVEFLVSFYNNEISEKSEIFDDQFSVERPDGSNFTLKIRSTKLEDSAMYFCASSEIRGSNQPQHFGDGTRLSIL.

The chain uses TRBV2 and TRBJ1-4, with 8 positions matching TRBD1. The CDR3 sequence is 15 residues long. V shed 4 bases and J 4 bases; nucleotides not matched to a gene: 5. Germline CDR1 reads SNHLY; CDR2 reads FYNNEI. The CDR3 region is CASSGSRGLNEKLFF. CDR3 sequence (DNA): TGTGCCAGCAGTGGGAGCAGGGGGCTTAATGAAAAACTGTTTTTT. Full variable domain (rest looked up from reference TRBV2 and TRBJ1-4): EPEVTQTPSHQVTQMGQEVILRCVPISNHLYFYWYRQILGQKVEFLVSFYNNEISEKSEIFDDQFSVERPDGSNFTLKIRSTKLEDSAMYFCASSGSRGLNEKLFFGSGTQLSVL.

The V and J genes are TRBV7-9 and TRBJ2-1; 9 nucleotides align to TRBD2. V lost 2 bases and J lost 8; bases outside the gene matches: 4. Germline CDR1 reads SEHNR; CDR2 reads FQNEAQ (reference sequence). CDR3 length equals 14 residues. The CDR3 loop reads CASSLLTSGDEQFF. CDR3 bases: TGTGCCAGCAGCTTATTGACTAGCGGCGATGAGCAGTTCTTC.